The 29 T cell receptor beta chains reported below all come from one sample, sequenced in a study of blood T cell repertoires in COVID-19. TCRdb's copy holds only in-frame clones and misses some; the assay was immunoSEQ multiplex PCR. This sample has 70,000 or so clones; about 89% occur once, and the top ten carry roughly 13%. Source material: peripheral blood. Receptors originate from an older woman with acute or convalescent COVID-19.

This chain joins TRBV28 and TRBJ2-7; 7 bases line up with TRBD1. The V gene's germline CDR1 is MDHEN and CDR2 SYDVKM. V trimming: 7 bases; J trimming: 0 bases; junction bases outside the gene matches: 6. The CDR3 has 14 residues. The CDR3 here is CASNLQGPSYEQYF. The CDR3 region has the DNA TGTGCCAGCAACCTACAGGGGCCCTCCTACGAGCAGTACTTC.

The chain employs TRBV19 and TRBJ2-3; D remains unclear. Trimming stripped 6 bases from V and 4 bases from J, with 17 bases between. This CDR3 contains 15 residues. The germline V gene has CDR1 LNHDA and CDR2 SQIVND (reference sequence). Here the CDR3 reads CASSPPGFEADTQYF. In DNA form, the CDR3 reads TGTGCCAGTAGCCCGCCCGGTTTTGAGGCAGATACGCAGTATTTT.

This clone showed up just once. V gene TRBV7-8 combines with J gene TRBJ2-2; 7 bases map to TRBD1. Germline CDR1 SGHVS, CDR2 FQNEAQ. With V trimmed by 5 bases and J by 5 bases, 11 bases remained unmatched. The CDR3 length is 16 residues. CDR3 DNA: TGTGCCAGCAGCAGGAAGTTAGGGGGCGCAACCGGGGAGCTGTTTTTT. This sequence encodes CASSRKLGGATGELFF.

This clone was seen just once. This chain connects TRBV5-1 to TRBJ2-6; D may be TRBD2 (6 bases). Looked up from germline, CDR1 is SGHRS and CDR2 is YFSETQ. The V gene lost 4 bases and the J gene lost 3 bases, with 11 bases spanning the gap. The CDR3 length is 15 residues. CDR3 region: CASSPLGGGANVLTF. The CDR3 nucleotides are TGCGCCAGCAGCCCGCTGGGGGGTGGGGCCAACGTCCTGACTTTC.

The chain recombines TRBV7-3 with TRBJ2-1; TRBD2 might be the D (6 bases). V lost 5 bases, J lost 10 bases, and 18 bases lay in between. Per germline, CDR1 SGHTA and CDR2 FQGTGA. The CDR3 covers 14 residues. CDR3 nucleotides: TGTGCCAGCAGCATTACTCTTATGGCGGGGGAGCAGTTCTTC. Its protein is CASSITLMAGEQFF.

The CDR3 loop is CASSLSAGRGNQPQHF. The CDR3 coding sequence is TGTGCCAGCAGTTTATCCGCAGGGAGGGGAAATCAGCCCCAGCATTTT. The chain has TRBV28 and TRBJ1-5; D is perhaps TRBD1 (5 bases). V lost 1 base to trimming and J lost 4 bases, with 14 bases between them. The CDR3 spans 16 residues. Germline CDR1 MDHEN, CDR2 SYDVKM.

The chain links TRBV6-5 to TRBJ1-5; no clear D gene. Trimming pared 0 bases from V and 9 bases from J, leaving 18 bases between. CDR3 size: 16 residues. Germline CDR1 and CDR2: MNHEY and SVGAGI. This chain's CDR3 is CASSYSTPTLSRPQHF. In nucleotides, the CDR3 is TGTGCCAGCAGTTACTCGACTCCAACACTTTCCCGGCCCCAGCATTTT.

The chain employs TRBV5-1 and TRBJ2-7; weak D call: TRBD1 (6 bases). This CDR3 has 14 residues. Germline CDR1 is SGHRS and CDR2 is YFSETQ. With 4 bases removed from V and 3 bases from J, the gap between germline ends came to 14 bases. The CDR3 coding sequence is TGCGCCAGCAGCCACCGGGACACAAACTACGAGCAGTACTTC. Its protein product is CASSHRDTNYEQYF.

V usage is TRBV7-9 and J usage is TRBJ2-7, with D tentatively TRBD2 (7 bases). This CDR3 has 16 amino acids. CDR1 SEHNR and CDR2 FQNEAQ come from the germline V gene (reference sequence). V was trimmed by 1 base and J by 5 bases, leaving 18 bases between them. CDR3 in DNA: TGTGCCAGCAGCTTAGGCGGGGGCCCCCACGCCAACGAGCAGTACTTC. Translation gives CASSLGGGPHANEQYF.

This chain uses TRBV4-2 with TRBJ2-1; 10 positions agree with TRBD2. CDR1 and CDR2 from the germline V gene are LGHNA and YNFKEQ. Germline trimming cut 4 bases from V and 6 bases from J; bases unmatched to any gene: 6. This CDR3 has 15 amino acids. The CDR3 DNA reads TGTGCCAGCAGCCTAAATCTAGCGGGGGTCAATGAGCAGTTCTTC. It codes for CASSLNLAGVNEQFF.

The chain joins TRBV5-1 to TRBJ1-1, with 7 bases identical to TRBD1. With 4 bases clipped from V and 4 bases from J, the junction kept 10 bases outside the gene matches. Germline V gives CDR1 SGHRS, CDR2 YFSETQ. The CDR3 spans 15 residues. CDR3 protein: CASSPDRAGGTEAFF. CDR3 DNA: TGCGCCAGCAGCCCGGACAGAGCAGGGGGCACTGAAGCTTTCTTT.

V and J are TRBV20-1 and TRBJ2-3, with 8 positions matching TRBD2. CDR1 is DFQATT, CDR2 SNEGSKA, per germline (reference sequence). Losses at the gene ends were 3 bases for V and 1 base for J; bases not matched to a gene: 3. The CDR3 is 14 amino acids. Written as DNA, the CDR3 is TGCAGTGCTAGTAGCGGGATCGGCACAGATACGCAGTATTTT. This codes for CSASSGIGTDTQYF.

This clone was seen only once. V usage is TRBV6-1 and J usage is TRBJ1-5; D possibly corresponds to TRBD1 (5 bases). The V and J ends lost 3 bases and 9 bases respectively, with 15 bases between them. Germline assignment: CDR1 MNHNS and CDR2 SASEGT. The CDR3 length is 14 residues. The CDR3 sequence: CASSEVRVAGPQHF. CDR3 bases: TGTGCCAGCAGTGAGGTCAGGGTCGCAGGGCCCCAGCATTTT.

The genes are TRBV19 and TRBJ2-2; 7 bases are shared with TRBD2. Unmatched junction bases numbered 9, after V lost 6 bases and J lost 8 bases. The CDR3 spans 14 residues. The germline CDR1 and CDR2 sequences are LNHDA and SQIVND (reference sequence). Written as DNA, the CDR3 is TGTGCCAGTAGCGCGGGACTAATCGCTGGGGAGCTGTTTTTT. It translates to CASSAGLIAGELFF.

The CDR3 spells CASSSGTGYYEQYF. The DNA of the CDR3 is TGTGCCAGCAGTTCCGGGACAGGGTACTACGAGCAGTACTTC. The chain joins TRBV27 to TRBJ2-7; 9 nucleotides align to TRBD1. The CDR3 extends over 14 amino acids. In germline, CDR1 is MNHEY, CDR2 SMNVEV (reference sequence). With 4 bases clipped from V and 3 bases from J, the junction kept 4 bases outside the gene matches.

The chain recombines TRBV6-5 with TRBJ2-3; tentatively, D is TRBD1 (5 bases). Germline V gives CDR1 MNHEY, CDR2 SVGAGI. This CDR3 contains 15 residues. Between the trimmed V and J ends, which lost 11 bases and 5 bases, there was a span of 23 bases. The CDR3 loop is CAGRGWGRVEDTQYF. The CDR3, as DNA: TGTGCCGGTCGTGGGTGGGGCCGGGTTGAAGATACGCAGTATTTT.

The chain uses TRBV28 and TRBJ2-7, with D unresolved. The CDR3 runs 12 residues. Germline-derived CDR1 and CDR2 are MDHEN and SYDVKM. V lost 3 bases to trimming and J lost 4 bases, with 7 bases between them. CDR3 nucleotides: TGTGCCAGCAGTTTGAGACATTACGAGCAGTACTTC. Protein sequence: CASSLRHYEQYF.

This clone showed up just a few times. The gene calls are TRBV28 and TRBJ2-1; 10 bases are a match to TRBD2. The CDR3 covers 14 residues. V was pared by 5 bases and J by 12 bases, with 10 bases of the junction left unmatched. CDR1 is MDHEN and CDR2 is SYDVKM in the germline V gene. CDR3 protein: CASSLASGGLGQFF. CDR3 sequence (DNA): TGTGCCAGCAGTCTGGCTAGCGGGGGATTGGGGCAGTTCTTC. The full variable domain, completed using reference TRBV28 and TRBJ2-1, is DVKVTQSSRYLVKRTGEKVFLECVQDMDHENMFWYRQDPGLGLRLIYFSYDVKMKEKGDIPEGYSVSREKKERFSLILESASTNQTSMYLCASSLASGGLGQFFGPGTRLTVL.

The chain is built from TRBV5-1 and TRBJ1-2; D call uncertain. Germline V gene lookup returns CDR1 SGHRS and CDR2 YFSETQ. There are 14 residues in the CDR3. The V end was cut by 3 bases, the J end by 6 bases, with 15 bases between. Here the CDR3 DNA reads TGCGCCAGCAGCTCACCAATAAGCCCCGATGGCTACACCTTC. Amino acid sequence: CASSSPISPDGYTF.

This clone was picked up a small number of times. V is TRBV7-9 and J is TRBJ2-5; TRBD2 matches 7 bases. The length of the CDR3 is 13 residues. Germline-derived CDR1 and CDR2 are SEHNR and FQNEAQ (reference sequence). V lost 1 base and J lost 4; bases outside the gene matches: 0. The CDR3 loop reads CASSLGGGETQYF. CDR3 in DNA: TGTGCCAGCAGCTTAGGGGGGGGAGAGACCCAGTACTTC.

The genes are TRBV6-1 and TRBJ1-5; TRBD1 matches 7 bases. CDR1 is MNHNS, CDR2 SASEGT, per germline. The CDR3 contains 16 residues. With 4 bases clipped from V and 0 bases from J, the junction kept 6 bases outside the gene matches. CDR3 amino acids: CASSGQGEYSNQPQHF. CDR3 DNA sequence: TGTGCCAGCAGTGGTCAGGGGGAGTATAGCAATCAGCCCCAGCATTTT.

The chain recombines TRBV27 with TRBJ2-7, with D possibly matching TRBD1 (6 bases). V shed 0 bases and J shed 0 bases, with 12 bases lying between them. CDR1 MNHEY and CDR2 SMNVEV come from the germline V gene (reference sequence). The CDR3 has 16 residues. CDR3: CASSLSASGHSYEQYF. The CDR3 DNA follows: TGTGCCAGCAGTTTATCGGCCTCGGGACACTCCTACGAGCAGTACTTC.

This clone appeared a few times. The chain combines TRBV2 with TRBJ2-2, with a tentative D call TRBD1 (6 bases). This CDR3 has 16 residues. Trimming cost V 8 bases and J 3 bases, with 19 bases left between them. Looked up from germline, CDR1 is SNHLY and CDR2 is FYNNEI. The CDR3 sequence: CASSGVVQGYTGELFF. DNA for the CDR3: TGTGCCAGCTCCGGAGTCGTACAGGGTTACACCGGGGAGCTGTTTTTT.

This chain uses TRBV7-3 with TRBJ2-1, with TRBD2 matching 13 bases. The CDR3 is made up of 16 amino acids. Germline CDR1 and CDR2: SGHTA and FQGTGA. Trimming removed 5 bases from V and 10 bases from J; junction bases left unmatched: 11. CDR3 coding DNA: TGTGCCAGCAGCCAATATACTAGCGGGGGGGCCGGAGAGCAGTTCTTC. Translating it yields CASSQYTSGGAGEQFF.

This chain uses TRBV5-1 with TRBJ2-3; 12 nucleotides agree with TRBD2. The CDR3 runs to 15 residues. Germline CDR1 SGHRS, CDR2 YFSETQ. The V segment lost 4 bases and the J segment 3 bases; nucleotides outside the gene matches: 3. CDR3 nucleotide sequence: TGCGCCAGCAGCCCAGGACTAGCGGGAACAGATACGCAGTATTTT. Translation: CASSPGLAGTDTQYF.

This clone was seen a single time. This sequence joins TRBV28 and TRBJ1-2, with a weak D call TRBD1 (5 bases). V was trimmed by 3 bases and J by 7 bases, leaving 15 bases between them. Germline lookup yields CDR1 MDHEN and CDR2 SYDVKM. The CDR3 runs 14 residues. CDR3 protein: CASSFVGPWLGYTF. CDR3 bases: TGTGCCAGCAGTTTTGTGGGGCCTTGGCTTGGCTACACCTTC.

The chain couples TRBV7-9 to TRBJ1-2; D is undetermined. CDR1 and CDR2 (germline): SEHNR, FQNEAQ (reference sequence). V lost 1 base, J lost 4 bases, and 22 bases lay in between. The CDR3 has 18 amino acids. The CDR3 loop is CASSLDYFVWPEGYGYTF. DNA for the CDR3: TGTGCCAGCAGCTTAGATTATTTCGTCTGGCCTGAGGGCTATGGCTACACCTTC.

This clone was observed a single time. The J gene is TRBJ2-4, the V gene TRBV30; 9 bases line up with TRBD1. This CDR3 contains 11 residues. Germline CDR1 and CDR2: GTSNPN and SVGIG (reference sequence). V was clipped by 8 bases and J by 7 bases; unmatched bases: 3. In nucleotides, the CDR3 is TGTGCCCAAGGACAGGGGAACATTCAGTACTTC. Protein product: CAQGQGNIQYF.

Here the CDR3 DNA reads TGTGCCAGCAGCGCGAGGGTAGGGATTACCGGGGAGCTGTTTTTT. Protein product: CASSARVGITGELFF. The chain has TRBV3-1 (or the pseudogene TRBV3-2) and TRBJ2-2, with D maybe TRBD2 (5 bases). With 5 bases removed from V and 5 bases from J, the gap between germline ends came to 15 bases. The V gene's germline CDR1 is LGHDT and CDR2 YNNKEL (reference sequence). This CDR3 is 15 amino acids long.